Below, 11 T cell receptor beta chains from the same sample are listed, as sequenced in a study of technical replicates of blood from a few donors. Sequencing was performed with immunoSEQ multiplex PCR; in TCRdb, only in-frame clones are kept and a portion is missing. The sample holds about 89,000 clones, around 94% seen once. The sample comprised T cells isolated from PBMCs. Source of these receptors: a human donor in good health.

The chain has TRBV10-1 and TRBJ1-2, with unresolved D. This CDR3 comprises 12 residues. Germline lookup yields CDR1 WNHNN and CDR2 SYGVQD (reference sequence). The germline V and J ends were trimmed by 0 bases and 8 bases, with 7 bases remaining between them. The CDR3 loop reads CASSESSVGYTF. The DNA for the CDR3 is TGCGCCAGCAGTGAGTCTTCAGTGGGCTACACCTTC.

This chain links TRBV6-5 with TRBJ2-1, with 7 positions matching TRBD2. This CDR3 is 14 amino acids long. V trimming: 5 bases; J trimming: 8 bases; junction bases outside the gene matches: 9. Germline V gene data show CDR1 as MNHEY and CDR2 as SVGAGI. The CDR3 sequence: CASSGGVGLHEQFF. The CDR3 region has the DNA TGTGCCAGCAGTGGGGGGGTAGGTCTCCATGAGCAGTTCTTC.

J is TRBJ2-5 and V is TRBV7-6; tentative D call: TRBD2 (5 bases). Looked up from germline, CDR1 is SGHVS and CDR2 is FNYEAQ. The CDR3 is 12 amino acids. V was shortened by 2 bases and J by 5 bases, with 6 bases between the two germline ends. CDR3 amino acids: CASSLSGETQYF. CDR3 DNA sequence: TGTGCCAGCAGCTTATCGGGGGAGACCCAGTACTTC. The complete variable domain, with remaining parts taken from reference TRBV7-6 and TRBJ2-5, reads GAGVSQSPRYKVTKRGQDVALRCDPISGHVSLYWYRQALGQGPEFLTYFNYEAQQDKSGLPNDRFSAERPEGSISTLTIQRTEQRDSAMYRCASSLSGETQYFGPGTRLLVL.

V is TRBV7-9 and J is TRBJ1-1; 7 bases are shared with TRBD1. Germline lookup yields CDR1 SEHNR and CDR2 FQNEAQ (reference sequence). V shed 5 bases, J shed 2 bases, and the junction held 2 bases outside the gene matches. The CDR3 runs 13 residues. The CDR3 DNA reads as TGTGCCAGCAGCCAGGGGGGCAACACTGAAGCTTTCTTT. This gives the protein CASSQGGNTEAFF.

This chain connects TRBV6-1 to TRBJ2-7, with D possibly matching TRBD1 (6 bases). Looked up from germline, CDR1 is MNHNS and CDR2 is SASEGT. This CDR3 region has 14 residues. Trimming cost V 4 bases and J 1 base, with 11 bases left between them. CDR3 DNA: TGTGCCAGCAGTGCCCGGGACATTTCCTACGAGCAGTACTTC. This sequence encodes CASSARDISYEQYF.

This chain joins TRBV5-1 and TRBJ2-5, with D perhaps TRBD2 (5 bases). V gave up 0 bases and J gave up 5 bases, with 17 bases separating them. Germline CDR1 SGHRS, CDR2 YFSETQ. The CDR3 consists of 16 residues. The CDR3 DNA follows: TGCGCCAGCAGCTTGGTCCCGGGAACCCAGCGGGAGACCCAGTACTTC. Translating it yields CASSLVPGTQRETQYF.

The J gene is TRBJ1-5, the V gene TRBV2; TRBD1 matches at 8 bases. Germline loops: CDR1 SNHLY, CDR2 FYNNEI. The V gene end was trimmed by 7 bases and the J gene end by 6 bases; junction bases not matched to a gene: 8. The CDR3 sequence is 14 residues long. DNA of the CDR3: TGTGCCAGCAAGGGCAGGGGGCCTCGTCAGCCCCAGCATTTT. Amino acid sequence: CASKGRGPRQPQHF.

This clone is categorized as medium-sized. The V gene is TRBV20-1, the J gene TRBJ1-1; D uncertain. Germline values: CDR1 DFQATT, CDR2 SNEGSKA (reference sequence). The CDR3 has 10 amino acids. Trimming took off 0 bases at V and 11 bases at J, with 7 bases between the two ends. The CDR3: CSAREERAFF. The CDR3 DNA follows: TGCAGTGCTAGAGAGGAGAGGGCTTTCTTT.

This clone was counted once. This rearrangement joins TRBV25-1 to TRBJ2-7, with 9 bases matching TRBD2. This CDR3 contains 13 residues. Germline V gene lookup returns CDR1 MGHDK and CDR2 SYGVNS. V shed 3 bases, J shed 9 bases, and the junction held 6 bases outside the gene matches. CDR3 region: CASSDAGGARQYF. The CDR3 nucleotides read TGTGCCAGCAGTGACGCGGGGGGGGCGCGGCAGTACTTC.

The CDR3 here is CASSPLTSDTGELFF. The CDR3 nucleotides are TGCGCCAGCAGCCCATTGACCAGCGACACCGGGGAGCTGTTTTTT. The rearrangement joins TRBV4-1 to TRBJ2-2; D unresolved. Trimming removed 4 bases at V and 3 bases at J, with 12 bases between. Germline assignment: CDR1 MGHRA and CDR2 YSYEKL. CDR3 length: 15 amino acids.

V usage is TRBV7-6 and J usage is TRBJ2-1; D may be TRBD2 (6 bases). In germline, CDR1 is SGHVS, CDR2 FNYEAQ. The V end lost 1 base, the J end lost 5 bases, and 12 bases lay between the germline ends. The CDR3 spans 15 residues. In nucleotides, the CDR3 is TGTGCCAGCAGCTTAGTCGGGGGAGCCGACAATGAGCAGTTCTTC. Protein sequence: CASSLVGGADNEQFF.